Below, one TCR beta chain is given with its context. The antigen remains unidentified. Patients with chemo-refractory metastatic non-small-cell lung cancer received focal radiation plus CTLA-4 blockade with ipilimumab. Germline CDR1 is KGHSH and CDR2 is LQKENI. Trimming took 1 base from V and 8 from J, leaving 12 bases between them. The CDR3 runs to 14 residues. This record belongs to a study of radiotherapy plus CTLA-4 blockade in lung cancer. The overall study: Patients showed objective responses in about 20% of cases, and disease control was achieved by under 40%. General study points: Blood-borne expansion of tumor-derived TCR clones followed radiotherapy plus ipilimumab. It was early blood T cell clone dynamics, with interferon-beta, that reportedly best predicted response.

TCRdb's copy holds only in-frame clones and misses some; the assay was immunoSEQ multiplex PCR. The sample lists about 30,000 clones; over 75% were seen once. The sample here was peripheral blood, taken from a patient treated with radiotherapy plus ipilimumab. This TCR derives from a human donor with non-small cell lung cancer who had stable disease on radiotherapy plus ipilimumab. J is TRBJ2-1 and V is TRBV18; a weak D match, TRBD1 (5 bases). The CDR3 DNA reads TGTGCCAGCTCACCACAAAGGGGTTACGATGAGCAGTTCTTC. It encodes CASSPQRGYDEQFF.